Listed here are 29 T cell receptor beta chains from one sample, sequenced in a study of tumor-infiltrating lymphocytes in glioblastoma multiforme. TCRB libraries came from RNA via three nested multiplex PCR rounds. TCRdb independently ran MiXCR on the multiplex PCR reads; one entry per CDR3 protein. The sample consists of approximately 20,000 distinct CDR3 sequences, around 72% of them appearing once. Sequenced sample: peripheral blood. These receptors originate from a male donor with glioblastoma.

Details on this clonotype: A junction end diverges from the germline sequence, so it may reflect a read error. This chain uses TRBV11-2 with TRBJ2-2, with D uncertain. CDR1 SGHAT and CDR2 FQNNGV come from the germline V gene. There are 14 residues in the CDR3. Here the CDR3 reads CASSLVLNIGQLFF. The CDR3 nucleotides are TGTGCCAGCAGCTTGGTACTAAACATCGGGCAGCTGTTTTTT.

By its share, this clonotype is large. J is TRBJ2-1 and V is TRBV11-2, with 13 bases fitting TRBD2. Germline trimming cut 6 bases from V and 10 bases from J; bases unmatched to any gene: 9. Germline CDR1 SGHAT, CDR2 FQNNGV. This CDR3 region has 15 residues. The CDR3 here is CASRRTSGRVGEQFF. The CDR3 DNA reads as TGTGCCAGCAGGAGAACTAGCGGGAGGGTAGGGGAGCAGTTCTTC.

The chain joins TRBV6-6 to TRBJ2-1; TRBD2 might be the D (6 bases). V dropped 5 bases and J dropped 9 bases, with 8 bases sitting between them. This CDR3 region has 11 residues. Germline lookup yields CDR1 MNHNY and CDR2 SVGAGI (reference sequence). The CDR3 sequence: CASSGGVEQFF. CDR3 nucleotide sequence: TGTGCCAGCAGTGGCGGGGTTGAGCAGTTCTTC.

This rearrangement joins TRBV11-2 to TRBJ2-3; D is ambiguous. The end of the DNA aligns better with TRBJ1-5, so the J call may be wrong. The CDR3 is made up of 14 amino acids. In germline, CDR1 is SGHAT, CDR2 FQNNGV. The DNA for the CDR3 is TGTGCCGCGAAGATTAGCCCGGCTGCGGATACGCAGCATTTT. Its protein product is CAAKISPAADTQHF.

Concerning this clonotype: In this CDR3 the conserved last residue, phenylalanine or tryptophan, is missing, so a read error is likely. The genes are TRBV7-8 and TRBJ2-1, with 7 bases identical to TRBD2. This CDR3 contains 15 residues. Germline lookup yields CDR1 SGHVS and CDR2 FQNEAQ. The CDR3 here is CASSFGRAGNNEQFY. In DNA form, the CDR3 reads TGTGCCAGCAGCTTTGGGAGGGCCGGGAACAATGAACAGTTCTAC.

About this clonotype: A read error may produce the germline difference seen at one junction end. This chain links TRBV11-2 with TRBJ2-3; 11 nucleotides align to TRBD2. This CDR3 contains 14 residues. The germline CDR1 and CDR2 sequences are SGHAT and FQNNGV. The CDR3 nucleotides read TGTGCCAGCAGCTCCGGTCTAGCGGGAGGTACGCAGTATTTC. Translation gives CASSSGLAGGTQYF.

Turning to this clonotype: A much more abundant neighbour one base away suggests this may be a read error. This chain links TRBV5-1 with TRBJ2-7; D is unresolved. From germline, CDR1 is SGHRS and CDR2 YFSETQ. The CDR3 extends over 14 amino acids. CDR3 DNA: TGCCCCAGCAGCTCTTCGGGCCTCTCCTACGAGCAGTACTTC. Amino acids: CPSSSSGLSYEQYF.

As concerns this clonotype: Mismatch with germline at one junction end may stem from a read error. The rearrangement uses TRBV11-2 and TRBJ2-7, with 8 bases lining up with TRBD1. Germline V CDR1 and CDR2: SGHAT, FQNNGV. The CDR3 contains 14 residues. Here the CDR3 DNA reads TGTGCCAGCAGCTTTCGGACAGGGCCCCCCGAGCGGTACTTC. It is translated as CASSFRTGPPERYF. Looking up the rest from reference TRBV11-2 and TRBJ2-7 gives the full variable domain: EAGVAQSPRYKIIEKRQSVAFWCNPISGHATLYWYQQILGQGPKLLIQFQNNGVVDDSQLPKDRFSAERLKGVDSTLKIQPAKLEDSAVYLCASSFRTGPPERYFGPGTRLTVT.

Comments on this clonotype: Germline is not matched at one junction end, which may reflect a read error. The chain joins TRBV11-2 to TRBJ2-1; the match to TRBD2 covers 8 bases. Per germline, CDR1 SGHAT and CDR2 FQNNGV. The CDR3 has 19 amino acids. Written as DNA, the CDR3 is TGTGCCACCAGCTCCTCCCCCAGATCAACATTAGCGGGGCGCAATGAGCAGTTCTTC. Translated: CATSSSPRSTLAGRNEQFF.

This clonotype has only one observation. A much larger clone differs from this one at a single base, so this may be a read error. Given the absence of the conserved phenylalanine or tryptophan at the CDR3 end, a read error is likely. This chain joins TRBV5-1 and TRBJ1-6; 9 nucleotides match TRBD1. The J segment lost 7 bases and the V segment lost 5 bases, leaving 13 bases of the junction unmatched. From germline, CDR1 is SGHRS and CDR2 YFSETQ. There are 17 residues in the CDR3. This CDR3 reads CASSATGTGTENSPLHS. The DNA for the CDR3 is TGCGCCAGCAGTGCGACGGGGACAGGGACGGAGAATTCACCCCTCCACTCT.

This clonotype was detected once. The chain recombines TRBV10-2 with TRBJ2-1; D is perhaps TRBD1 (6 bases). V lost 10 bases to trimming and J lost 7 bases, with 14 bases between them. The CDR3 runs 12 residues. CDR1 is WSHSY and CDR2 is SAAADI in the germline V gene. CDR3 nucleotides: TGCGCCATCTCGACAGGTGCGAATGAGCAGTTCTTC. It specifies CAISTGANEQFF.

The chain employs TRBV7-9 and TRBJ2-2; a possible D gene is TRBD2 (6 bases). V was trimmed by 2 bases and J by 4 bases, leaving 8 bases between them. CDR1 and CDR2 (germline): SEHNR, FQNEAQ (reference sequence). The CDR3 covers 14 residues. The CDR3 DNA follows: TGTGCCAGCAGCTTAACTAGCACCACCGGGGAGCTGTTTTTT. Protein product: CASSLTSTTGELFF.

V and J are TRBV5-1 and TRBJ2-1; 12 bases align to TRBD2. Germline-derived CDR1 and CDR2 are SGHRS and YFSETQ. V dropped 4 bases and J dropped 3; count of bases not matched to a gene: 8. The CDR3 extends over 17 amino acids. The CDR3 nucleotides are TGCGCCAGCAGCCACGGACTAGCGGGGCTTATCTACAATGAGCAGTTCTTC. Its protein is CASSHGLAGLIYNEQFF.

In regard to this clonotype: Sequence at one end of the junction differs from germline and may be a read error. The V call is TRBV11-3, the J call TRBJ2-2; tentative D call: TRBD2 (5 bases). The CDR3 covers 15 residues. Germline V gene lookup returns CDR1 SGHNT and CDR2 YENEEA. The CDR3 DNA reads TGTGCCAGCAGCTTACATCCAGCGGAGACCGGGGAGCTGCTTTTT. It specifies CASSLHPAETGELLF.

This clonotype was recorded at least ten times. The CDR3 coding sequence is TGCAGTGCTGTCAGCGGGAGTGTGAATGAGCAGTTCTTC. This translates into CSAVSGSVNEQFF. The J gene is TRBJ2-1, the V gene TRBV20-1; 8 bases line up with TRBD2. The CDR3 is made up of 13 amino acids. With V trimmed by 5 bases and J by 7 bases, 7 bases remained unmatched. The germline CDR1 and CDR2 sequences are DFQATT and SNEGSKA (reference sequence).

V usage is TRBV10-1 and J usage is TRBJ2-3, with D unresolved. This CDR3 is built from 13 residues. Germline CDR1 is WNHNN and CDR2 is SYGVQD (reference sequence). The germline V and J ends were trimmed by 6 bases and 9 bases, with 16 bases remaining between them. DNA for the CDR3: TGCGCCAGCAGAAAGGAGCTCCCCGGGACGCAGTATTTT. It specifies CASRKELPGTQYF.

The chain recombines TRBV11-2 with TRBJ2-1, with 9 bases matching TRBD2. The CDR3 has 17 residues. V dropped 6 bases and J dropped 7; count of bases not matched to a gene: 16. Germline V gene data show CDR1 as SGHAT and CDR2 as FQNNGV. CDR3 nucleotides: TGTGCCAGCAGTCCTTCCCAGGTAGCGGGAGTGAGGAATGAGCAGTTCTTC. It is translated as CASSPSQVAGVRNEQFF.

This clonotype came up once. The gene calls are TRBV23-1 and TRBJ2-1; the match to TRBD1 covers 8 bases. TRBV23-1 belongs to the ORF category, with a function that is uncertain. Trimming cost V 7 bases and J 8 bases; bases outside gene matches: 19. The CDR3 is 17 residues long. The CDR3 DNA follows: TGCGCCAGCACCATAACCGGGGAGAAGGCAGGGGGCCATGAGCAGTTCTTC. Its protein product is CASTITGEKAGGHEQFF.

This clonotype turned up a few times. V gene TRBV11-2 combines with J gene TRBJ2-5, with a tentative D call TRBD1 (5 bases). The V end was cut by 6 bases, the J end by 1 base, with 12 bases between. Germline CDR1 reads SGHAT; CDR2 reads FQNNGV. CDR3 length: 14 amino acids. The CDR3 DNA reads as TGTGCCAGCAGTCGAGGACACGGCCAAGAGACCCAGTACTTC. Protein: CASSRGHGQETQYF.

Details on this clonotype: A much more abundant neighbour one base away suggests this may be a read error. The V and J genes are TRBV30 and TRBJ1-5; a weak D match, TRBD1 (6 bases). The CDR3 contains 13 residues. Germline lookup yields CDR1 GTSNPN and CDR2 SVGIG (reference sequence). CDR3 DNA sequence: TGTGCCTGGAGTGACAGGGCGAGTCAGCCCCGGCATTTT. Protein sequence: CAWSDRASQPRHF.

This clonotype was counted many times. The rearrangement joins TRBV20-1 to TRBJ2-1; 9 bases align to TRBD2. This CDR3 is 13 amino acids long. Looked up from germline, CDR1 is DFQATT and CDR2 is SNEGSKA (reference sequence). Trimming at V came to 0 bases and at J to 10 bases, leaving 4 bases not matched to a gene. This CDR3 is CSARDPSGAEQFF. The CDR3 bases are TGCAGTGCTAGAGATCCTAGCGGGGCCGAGCAGTTCTTC.

The CDR3 is CASSYSGGGRTWNEQFF. In DNA, the CDR3 is TGTGCCAGCAGTTACTCGGGCGGGGGAAGGACGTGGAATGAGCAGTTCTTC. This rearrangement joins TRBV6-5 to TRBJ2-1, with 7 bases fitting TRBD2. Germline assignment: CDR1 MNHEY and CDR2 SVGAGI. This CDR3 comprises 17 residues. The ends lost 0 bases at V and 7 bases at J; junction bases unmatched: 12.

The chain has TRBV11-2 and TRBJ1-6, with unresolved D. Trimming pared 4 bases from V and 9 bases from J, leaving 13 bases between. The CDR3 contains 14 residues. Germline V lookup: CDR1 SGHAT, CDR2 FQNNGV. The CDR3 nucleotides are TGTGCCAGCAGCTCCCTGCCCGGCGTTTCACCCCTCCACTTT. It yields the protein CASSSLPGVSPLHF.

This chain links TRBV29-1 with TRBJ2-2, with D perhaps TRBD2 (5 bases). This CDR3 has 15 residues. V dropped 4 bases and J dropped 0 bases, with 12 bases sitting between them. Per germline, CDR1 SQVTM and CDR2 ANQGSEA. The CDR3 DNA sequence: TGCAGCGTTGGGAGGAGCTTTTCGAACACCGGGGAGCTGTTTTTT. Its protein is CSVGRSFSNTGELFF.

This clonotype was recorded at least ten times. One base away lies a much larger clone, so this may be a sequencing read error. This likely comes from a read error, as the CDR3 has no conserved phenylalanine or tryptophan at its end. The V and J genes are TRBV20-1 and TRBJ1-5; 8 positions agree with TRBD1. The CDR3 consists of 12 residues. Germline values: CDR1 DFQATT, CDR2 SNEGSKA (reference sequence). The junction had 3 bases not matched to a gene; V was cut back by 7 bases and J by 4 bases. Here the CDR3 DNA reads TGCAGTGTTACAGGGGGAAATCAGCCCCAGCATTCT. It specifies CSVTGGNQPQHS.

As regards this clonotype: The germline gene is not matched at one end of the junction; a read error may be the cause. The chain employs TRBV20-1 and TRBJ1-1; the D gene is possibly TRBD1 (5 bases). The CDR3 runs 13 residues. Per the germline V gene, CDR1 is DFQATT and CDR2 is SNEGSKA (reference sequence). This chain's CDR3 is CSAVWDWGAEAFF. The DNA for the CDR3 is TGTAGTGCTGTTTGGGACTGGGGGGCTGAAGCTTTCTTT.

A word on this clonotype: One end of the junction is discordant with germline, which a read error may explain. The gene calls are TRBV29-1 and TRBJ2-1; 8 positions match TRBD2. Germline V gene data show CDR1 as SQVTM and CDR2 as ANQGSEA. The CDR3 extends over 15 amino acids. CDR3 bases: TGCAGCGTTGTCGGAGCGGGAGTTTCCTACAATGCGCAGTTCTTC. It yields the protein CSVVGAGVSYNAQFF.

The chain combines TRBV29-1 with TRBJ2-7; no firm D call. This CDR3 contains 13 residues. The V gene's germline CDR1 is SQVTM and CDR2 ANQGSEA. Trimming cost V 2 bases and J 12 bases, with 20 bases left between them. The CDR3: CSVERGGAYELYF. The CDR3 nucleotides are TGCAGCGTTGAACGTGGTGGAGCCTACGAGTTGTACTTC.

The chain carries TRBV5-1 and TRBJ2-6; D unclear. This CDR3 spans 14 amino acids. V lost 7 bases and J lost 3, with 11 bases in between. CDR1 is SGHRS and CDR2 is YFSETQ in the germline V gene. DNA for the CDR3: TGCGCCAGCCGCCAGAGCTTTGGGGCCAACGTCCTGACTTTC. Its translation is CASRQSFGANVLTF.